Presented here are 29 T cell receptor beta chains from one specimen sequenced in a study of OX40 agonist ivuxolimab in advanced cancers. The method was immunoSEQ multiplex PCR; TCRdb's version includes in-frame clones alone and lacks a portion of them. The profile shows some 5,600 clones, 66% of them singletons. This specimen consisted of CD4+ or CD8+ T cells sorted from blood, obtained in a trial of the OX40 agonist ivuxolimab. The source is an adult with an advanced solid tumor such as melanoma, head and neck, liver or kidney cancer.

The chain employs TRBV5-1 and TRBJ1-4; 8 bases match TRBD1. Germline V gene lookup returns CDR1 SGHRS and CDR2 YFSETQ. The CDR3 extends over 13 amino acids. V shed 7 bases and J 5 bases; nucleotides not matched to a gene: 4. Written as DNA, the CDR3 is TGCGCCAGCGGGGACAGGCAAAATGAAAAACTGTTTTTT. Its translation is CASGDRQNEKLFF. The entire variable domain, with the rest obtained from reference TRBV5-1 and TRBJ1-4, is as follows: KAGVTQTPRYLIKTRGQQVTLSCSPISGHRSVSWYQQTPGQGLQFLFEYFSETQRNKGNFPGRFSGRQFSNSRSEMNVSTLELGDSALYLCASGDRQNEKLFFGSGTQLSVL.

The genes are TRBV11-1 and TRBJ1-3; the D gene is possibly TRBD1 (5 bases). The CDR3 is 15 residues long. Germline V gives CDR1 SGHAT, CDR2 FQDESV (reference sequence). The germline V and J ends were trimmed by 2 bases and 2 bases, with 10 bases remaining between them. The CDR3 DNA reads TGTGCCAGCAGCTTACGGGGGATCCCTGGAAACACCATATATTTT. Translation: CASSLRGIPGNTIYF.

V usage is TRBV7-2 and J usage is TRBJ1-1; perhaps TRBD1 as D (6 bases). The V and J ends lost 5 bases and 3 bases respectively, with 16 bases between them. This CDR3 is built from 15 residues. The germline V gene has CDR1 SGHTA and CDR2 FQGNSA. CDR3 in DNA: TGTGCCAGCAGCCGCAAAGTACAGGGTTACACTGAAGCTTTCTTT. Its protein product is CASSRKVQGYTEAFF. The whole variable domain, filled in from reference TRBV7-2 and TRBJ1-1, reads GAGVSQSPSNKVTEKGKDVELRCDPISGHTALYWYRQSLGQGLEFLIYFQGNSAPDKSGLPSDRFSAERTGGSVSTLTIQRTQQEDSAVYLCASSRKVQGYTEAFFGQGTRLTVV.

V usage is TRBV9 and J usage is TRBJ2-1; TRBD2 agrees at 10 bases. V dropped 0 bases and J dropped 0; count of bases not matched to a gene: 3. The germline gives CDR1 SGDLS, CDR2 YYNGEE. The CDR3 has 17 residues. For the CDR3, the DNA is TGTGCCAGCAGCGTAGGGGCTAGCGGGGGCTCCTACAATGAGCAGTTCTTC. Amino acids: CASSVGASGGSYNEQFF.

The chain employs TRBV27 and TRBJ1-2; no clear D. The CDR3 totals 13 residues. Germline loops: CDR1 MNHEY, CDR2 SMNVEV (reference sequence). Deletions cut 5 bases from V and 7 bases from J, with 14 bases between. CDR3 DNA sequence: TGTGCCAGCAGTCCTCGGGGTTCGGCTGGCTACACCTTC. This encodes CASSPRGSAGYTF.

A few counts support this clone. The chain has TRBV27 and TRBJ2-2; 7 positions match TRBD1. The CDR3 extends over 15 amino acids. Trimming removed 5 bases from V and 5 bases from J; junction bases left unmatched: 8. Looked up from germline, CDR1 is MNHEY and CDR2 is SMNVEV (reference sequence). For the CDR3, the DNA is TGTGCCAGCAGTCCCAGGGACAGCCTAACCGGGGAGCTGTTTTTT. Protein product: CASSPRDSLTGELFF.

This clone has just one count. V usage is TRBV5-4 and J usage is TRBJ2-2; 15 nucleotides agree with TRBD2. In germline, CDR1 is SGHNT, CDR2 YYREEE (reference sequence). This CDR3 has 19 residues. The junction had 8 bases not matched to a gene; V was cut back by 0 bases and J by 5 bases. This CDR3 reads CASSLAWTSGGAETGELFF. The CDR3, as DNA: TGTGCCAGCAGCTTGGCCTGGACTAGCGGGGGGGCGGAGACCGGGGAGCTGTTTTTT.

CDR3 region: CASSVERGGVNEQFF. In DNA, the CDR3 is TGTGCCAGCAGCGTAGAGAGGGGTGGAGTGAATGAGCAGTTCTTC. The genes are TRBV9 and TRBJ2-1, with D perhaps TRBD1 or TRBD2 (5 bases each). CDR1 and CDR2 (germline): SGDLS, YYNGEE. The CDR3 covers 15 residues. Trimming removed 0 bases at V and 7 bases at J, with 14 bases between.

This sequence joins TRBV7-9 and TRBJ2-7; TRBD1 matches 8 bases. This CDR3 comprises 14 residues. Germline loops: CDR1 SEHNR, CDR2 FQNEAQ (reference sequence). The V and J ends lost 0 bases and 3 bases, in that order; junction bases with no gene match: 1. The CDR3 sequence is CASSLAGQGYEQYF. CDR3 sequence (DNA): TGTGCCAGCAGCTTAGCCGGACAGGGCTACGAGCAGTACTTC.

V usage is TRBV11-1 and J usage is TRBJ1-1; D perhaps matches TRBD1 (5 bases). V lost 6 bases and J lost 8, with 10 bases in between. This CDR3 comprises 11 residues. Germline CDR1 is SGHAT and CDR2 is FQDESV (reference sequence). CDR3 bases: TGTGCCAGCAGTCCGGGACTAGAAGCTTTCTTT. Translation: CASSPGLEAFF.

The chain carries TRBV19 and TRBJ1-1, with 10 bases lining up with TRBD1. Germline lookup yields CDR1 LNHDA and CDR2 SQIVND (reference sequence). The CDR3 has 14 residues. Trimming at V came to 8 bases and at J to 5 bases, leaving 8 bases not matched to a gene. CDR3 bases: TGTGCCAGTCACTGGACAGGGGGAAATACTGAAGCTTTCTTT. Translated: CASHWTGGNTEAFF. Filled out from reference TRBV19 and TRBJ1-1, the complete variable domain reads DGGITQSPKYLFRKEGQNVTLSCEQNLNHDAMYWYRQDPGQGLRLIYYSQIVNDFQKGDIAEGYSVSREKKESFPLTVTSAQKNPTAFYLCASHWTGGNTEAFFGQGTRLTVV.

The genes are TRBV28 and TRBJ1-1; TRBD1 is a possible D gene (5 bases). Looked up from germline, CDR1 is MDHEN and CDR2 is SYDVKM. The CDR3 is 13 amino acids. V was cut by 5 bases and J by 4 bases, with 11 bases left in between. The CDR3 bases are TGTGCCAGCAGTCTCGACAGAATCACTGAAGCTTTCTTT. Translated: CASSLDRITEAFF.

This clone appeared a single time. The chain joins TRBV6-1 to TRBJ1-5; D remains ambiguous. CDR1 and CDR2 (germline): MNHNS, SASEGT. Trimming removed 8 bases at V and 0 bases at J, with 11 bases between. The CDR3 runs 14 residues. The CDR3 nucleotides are TGTGCCAGCTCGCGGAGAGATAGCAATCAGCCCCAGCATTTT. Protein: CASSRRDSNQPQHF.

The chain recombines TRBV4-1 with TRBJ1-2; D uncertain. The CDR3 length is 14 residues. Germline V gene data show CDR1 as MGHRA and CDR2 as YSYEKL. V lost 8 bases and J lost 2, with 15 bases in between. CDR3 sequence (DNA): TGCGCCAGCGACACAGTAGAGGGAAACTATGGCTACACCTTC. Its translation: CASDTVEGNYGYTF.

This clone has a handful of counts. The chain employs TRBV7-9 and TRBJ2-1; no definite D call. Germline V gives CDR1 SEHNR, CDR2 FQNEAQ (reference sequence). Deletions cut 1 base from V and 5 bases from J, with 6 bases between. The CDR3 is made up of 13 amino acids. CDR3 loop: CASSLVGNNEQFF. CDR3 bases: TGTGCCAGCAGCTTAGTAGGTAACAATGAGCAGTTCTTC.

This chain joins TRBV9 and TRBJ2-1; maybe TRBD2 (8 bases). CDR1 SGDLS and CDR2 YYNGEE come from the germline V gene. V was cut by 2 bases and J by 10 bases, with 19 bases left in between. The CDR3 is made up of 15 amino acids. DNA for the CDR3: TGTGCCAGCAGCGTTAGCGGCGGGGGGACAGTAGAGCAGTTCTTC. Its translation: CASSVSGGGTVEQFF.

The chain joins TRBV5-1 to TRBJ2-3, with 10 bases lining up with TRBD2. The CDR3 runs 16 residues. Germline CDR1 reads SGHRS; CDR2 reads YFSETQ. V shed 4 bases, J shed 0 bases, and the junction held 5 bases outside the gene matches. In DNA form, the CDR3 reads TGCGCCAGCAGCCCGCGGACTAGCGGAAGCACAGATACGCAGTATTTT. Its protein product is CASSPRTSGSTDTQYF.

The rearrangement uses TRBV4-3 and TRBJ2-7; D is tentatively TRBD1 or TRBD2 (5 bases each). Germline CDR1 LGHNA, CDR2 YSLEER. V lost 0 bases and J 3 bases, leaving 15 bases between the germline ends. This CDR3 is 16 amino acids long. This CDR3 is CASSQDRRGANYEQYF. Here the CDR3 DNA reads TGCGCCAGCAGCCAAGATCGGCGAGGGGCAAACTACGAGCAGTACTTC.

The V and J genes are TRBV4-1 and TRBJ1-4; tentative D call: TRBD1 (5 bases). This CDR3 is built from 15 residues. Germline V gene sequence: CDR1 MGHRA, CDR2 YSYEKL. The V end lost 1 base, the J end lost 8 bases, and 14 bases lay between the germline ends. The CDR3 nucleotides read TGCGCCAGCAGCCAAGTATTTCGGGGGGACGAAAAACTGTTTTTT. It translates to CASSQVFRGDEKLFF.

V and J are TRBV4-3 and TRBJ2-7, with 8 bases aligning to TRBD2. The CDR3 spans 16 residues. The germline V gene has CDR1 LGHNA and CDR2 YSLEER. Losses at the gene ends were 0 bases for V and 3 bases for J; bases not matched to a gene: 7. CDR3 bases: TGCGCCAGCAGCCAAGATCGACGGGGGGGCGTCTACGAGCAGTACTTC. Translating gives CASSQDRRGGVYEQYF.

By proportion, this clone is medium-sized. In DNA form, the CDR3 reads TGTGCCAGCAGCTTTCACGGCGCCTCCTACGAGCAGTACTTC. Amino acid sequence: CASSFHGASYEQYF. This chain joins TRBV11-2 and TRBJ2-7; D is ambiguous. Germline V lookup: CDR1 SGHAT, CDR2 FQNNGV. The V end lost 3 bases, the J end lost 0 bases, and 9 bases lay between the germline ends. CDR3 size: 14 residues. The whole variable domain, remainder taken from reference TRBV11-2 and TRBJ2-7, is EAGVAQSPRYKIIEKRQSVAFWCNPISGHATLYWYQQILGQGPKLLIQFQNNGVVDDSQLPKDRFSAERLKGVDSTLKIQPAKLEDSAVYLCASSFHGASYEQYFGPGTRLTVT.

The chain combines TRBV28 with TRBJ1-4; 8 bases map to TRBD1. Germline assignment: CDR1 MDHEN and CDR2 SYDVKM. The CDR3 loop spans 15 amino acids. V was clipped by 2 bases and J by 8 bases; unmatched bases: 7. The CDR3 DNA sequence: TGTGCCAGCAGTTTAGAGCAGGGGGCGCGAGAAAAACTGTTTTTT. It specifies CASSLEQGAREKLFF.

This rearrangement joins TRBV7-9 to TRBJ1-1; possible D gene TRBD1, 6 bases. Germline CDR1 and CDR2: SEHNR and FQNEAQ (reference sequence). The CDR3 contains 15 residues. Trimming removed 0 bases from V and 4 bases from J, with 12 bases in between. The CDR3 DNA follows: TGTGCCAGCAGCTTAGCGCAGGGGACGAGCACTGAAGCTTTCTTT. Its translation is CASSLAQGTSTEAFF.

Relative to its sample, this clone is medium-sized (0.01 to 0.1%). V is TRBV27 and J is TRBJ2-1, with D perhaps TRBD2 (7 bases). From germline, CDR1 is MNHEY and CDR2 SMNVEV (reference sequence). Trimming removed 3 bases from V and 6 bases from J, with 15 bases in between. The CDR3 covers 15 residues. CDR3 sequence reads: CASSFGGGAVNEQFF. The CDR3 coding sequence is TGTGCCAGCAGTTTTGGAGGGGGGGCCGTCAATGAGCAGTTCTTC.

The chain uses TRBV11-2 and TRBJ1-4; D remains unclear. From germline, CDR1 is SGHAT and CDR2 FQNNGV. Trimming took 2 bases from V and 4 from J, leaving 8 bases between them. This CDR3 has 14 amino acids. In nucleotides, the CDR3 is TGTGCCAGCAGCTTAACGTTTTTTAATGAAAAACTGTTTTTT. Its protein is CASSLTFFNEKLFF. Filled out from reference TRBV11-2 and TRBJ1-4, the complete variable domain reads EAGVAQSPRYKIIEKRQSVAFWCNPISGHATLYWYQQILGQGPKLLIQFQNNGVVDDSQLPKDRFSAERLKGVDSTLKIQPAKLEDSAVYLCASSLTFFNEKLFFGSGTQLSVL.

The CDR3 nucleotides are TGTGCCAGCAGCTCGCCCCACGGTTGGTATGGCTACACCTTC. This encodes CASSSPHGWYGYTF. The chain links TRBV28 to TRBJ1-2; no clear D. Germline CDR1 and CDR2: MDHEN and SYDVKM. V dropped 6 bases and J dropped 5 bases, with 16 bases sitting between them. The length of the CDR3 is 14 residues.

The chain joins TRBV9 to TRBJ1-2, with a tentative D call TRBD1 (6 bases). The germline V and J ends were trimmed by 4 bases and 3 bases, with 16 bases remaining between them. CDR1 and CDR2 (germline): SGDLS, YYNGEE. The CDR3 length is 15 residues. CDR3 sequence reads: CASSQADSLYYGYTF. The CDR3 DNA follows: TGTGCCAGCAGCCAAGCGGACAGTCTCTACTATGGCTACACCTTC.

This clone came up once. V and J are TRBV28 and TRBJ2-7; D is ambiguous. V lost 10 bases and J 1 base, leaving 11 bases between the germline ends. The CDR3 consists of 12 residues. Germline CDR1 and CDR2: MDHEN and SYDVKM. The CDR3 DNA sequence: TGTGCCACCGAGACAATATCCTACGAGCAGTACTTC. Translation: CATETISYEQYF.

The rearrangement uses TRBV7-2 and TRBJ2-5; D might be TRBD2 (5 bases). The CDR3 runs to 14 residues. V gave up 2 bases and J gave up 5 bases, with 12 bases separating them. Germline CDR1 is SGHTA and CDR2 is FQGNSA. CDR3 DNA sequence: TGTGCCAGCAGCTTAAACGGGGTCAGGGAGACCCAGTACTTC. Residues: CASSLNGVRETQYF.